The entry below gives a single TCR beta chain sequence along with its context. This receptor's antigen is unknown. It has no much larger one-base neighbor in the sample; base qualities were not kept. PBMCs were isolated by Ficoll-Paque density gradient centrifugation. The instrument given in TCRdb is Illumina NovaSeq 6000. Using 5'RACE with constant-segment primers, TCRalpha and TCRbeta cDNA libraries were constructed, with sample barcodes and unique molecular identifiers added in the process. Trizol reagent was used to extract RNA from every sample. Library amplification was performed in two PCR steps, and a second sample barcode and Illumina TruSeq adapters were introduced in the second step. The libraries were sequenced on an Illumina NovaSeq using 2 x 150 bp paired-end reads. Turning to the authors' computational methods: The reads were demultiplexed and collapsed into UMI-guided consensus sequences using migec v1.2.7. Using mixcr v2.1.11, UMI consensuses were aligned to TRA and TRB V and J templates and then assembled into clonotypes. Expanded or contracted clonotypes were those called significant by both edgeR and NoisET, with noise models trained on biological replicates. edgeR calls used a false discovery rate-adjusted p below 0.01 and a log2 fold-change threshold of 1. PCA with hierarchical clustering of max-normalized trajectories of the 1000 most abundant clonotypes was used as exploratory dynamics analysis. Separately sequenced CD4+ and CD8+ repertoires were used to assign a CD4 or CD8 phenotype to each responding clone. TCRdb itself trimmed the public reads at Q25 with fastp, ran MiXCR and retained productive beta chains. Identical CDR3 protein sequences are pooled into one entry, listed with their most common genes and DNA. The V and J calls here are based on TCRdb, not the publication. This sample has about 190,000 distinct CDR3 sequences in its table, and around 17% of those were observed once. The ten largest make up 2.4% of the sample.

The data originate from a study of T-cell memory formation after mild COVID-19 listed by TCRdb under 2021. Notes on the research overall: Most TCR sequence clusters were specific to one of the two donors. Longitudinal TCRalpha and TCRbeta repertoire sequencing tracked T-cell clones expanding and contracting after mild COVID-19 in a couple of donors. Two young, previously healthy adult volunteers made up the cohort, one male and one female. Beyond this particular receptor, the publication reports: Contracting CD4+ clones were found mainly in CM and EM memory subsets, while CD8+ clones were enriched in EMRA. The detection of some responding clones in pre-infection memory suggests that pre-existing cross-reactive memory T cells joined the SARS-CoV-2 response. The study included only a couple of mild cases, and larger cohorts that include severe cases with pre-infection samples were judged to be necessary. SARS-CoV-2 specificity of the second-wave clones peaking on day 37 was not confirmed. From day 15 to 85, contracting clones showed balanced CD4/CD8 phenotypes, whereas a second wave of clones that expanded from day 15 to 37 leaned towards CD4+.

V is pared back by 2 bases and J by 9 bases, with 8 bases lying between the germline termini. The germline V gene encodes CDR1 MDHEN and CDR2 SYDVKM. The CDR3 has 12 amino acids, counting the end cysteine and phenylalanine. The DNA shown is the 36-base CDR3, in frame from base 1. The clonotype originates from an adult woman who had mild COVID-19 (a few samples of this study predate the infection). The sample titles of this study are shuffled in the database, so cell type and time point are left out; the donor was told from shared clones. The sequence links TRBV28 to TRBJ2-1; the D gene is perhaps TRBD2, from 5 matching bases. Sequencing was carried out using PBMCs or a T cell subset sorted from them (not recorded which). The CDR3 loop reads CASSLTRSEQFF. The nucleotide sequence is TGTGCCAGCAGTTTAACTAGATCTGAGCAGTTCTTC.